Given below is one TCR beta chain in context. Its antigen is undetermined. Germline V lookup: CDR1 MDHEN, CDR2 SYDVKM. CDR3 length equals 14 residues. V shed 10 bases and J 5 bases; nucleotides not matched to a gene: 11. The assay was immunoSEQ multiplex PCR, and TCRdb's table has in-frame clones only and misses some. Here the sample spans 50,000 or so clones, approximately 75% being singletons. This specimen comes from a study of T cells in tumors after PD-1 blockade. Across the whole study: Some patients also took daily vismodegib 150 mg during anti-PD-1 treatment. Broader study findings: Some novel exhausted tumor clones appeared in pre-treatment blood, suggesting peripheral recruitment.

The chain recombines TRBV28 with TRBJ1-5; 7 bases match TRBD1. The receptor's source is a human donor with basal cell carcinoma. This specimen was PBMCs, taken before anti-PD-1 treatment. CDR3 sequence: CATFAPGGDQPQHF. CDR3 coding DNA: TGTGCCACCTTCGCACCAGGGGGGGATCAGCCCCAGCATTTT. Together with reference TRBV28 and TRBJ1-5, the CDR3 gives the full variable domain: DVKVTQSSRYLVKRTGEKVFLECVQDMDHENMFWYRQDPGLGLRLIYFSYDVKMKEKGDIPEGYSVSREKKERFSLILESASTNQTSMYLCATFAPGGDQPQHFGDGTRLSIL.